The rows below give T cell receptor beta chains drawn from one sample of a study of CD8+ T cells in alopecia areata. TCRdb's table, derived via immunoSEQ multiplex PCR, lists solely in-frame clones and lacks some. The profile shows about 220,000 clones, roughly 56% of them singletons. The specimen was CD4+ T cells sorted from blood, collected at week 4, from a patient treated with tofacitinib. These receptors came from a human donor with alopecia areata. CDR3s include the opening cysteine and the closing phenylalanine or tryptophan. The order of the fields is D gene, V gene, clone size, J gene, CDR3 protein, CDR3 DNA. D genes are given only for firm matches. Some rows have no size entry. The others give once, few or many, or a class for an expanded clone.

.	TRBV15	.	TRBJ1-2	CATTSGLDRDYGYTF	TGTGCCACCACCAGTGGGCTTGACCGCGATTATGGCTACACCTTC
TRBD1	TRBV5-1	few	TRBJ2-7	CASSLGGTGPPSYEQYF	TGCGCCAGCAGCTTGGGAGGGACAGGACCTCCCAGCTACGAGCAGTACTTC
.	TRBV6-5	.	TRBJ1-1	CASSHGPEAFF	TGTGCCAGCAGCCACGGGCCTGAAGCTTTCTTT
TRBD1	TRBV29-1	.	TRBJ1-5	CSVASGGSPNQPQHF	TGCAGCGTTGCATCAGGGGGGAGTCCCAATCAGCCCCAGCATTTT
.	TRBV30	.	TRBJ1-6	CAWSVHGGSYNSPLHF	TGTGCCTGGAGTGTACACGGGGGCTCCTATAATTCACCCCTCCACTTT
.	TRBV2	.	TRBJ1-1	CASTMNTEAFF	TGTGCCAGCACAATGAACACTGAAGCTTTCTTT
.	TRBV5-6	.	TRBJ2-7	CASSSQGNSYEQYF	TGTGCCAGCAGCTCCCAGGGGAACTCCTACGAGCAGTACTTC
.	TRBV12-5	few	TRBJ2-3	CASGPDPYTDTQYF	TGTGCTAGTGGTCCGGACCCATACACAGATACGCAGTATTTT
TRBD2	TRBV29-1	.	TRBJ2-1	CSVAPARGGSYNEQFF	TGCAGCGTTGCCCCGGCGCGGGGGGGCTCCTACAATGAGCAGTTCTTC
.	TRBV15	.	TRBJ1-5	CATSRDHGPQHF	TGTGCCACCAGCAGAGATCACGGGCCCCAGCATTTT
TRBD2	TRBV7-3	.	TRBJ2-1	CASSSTLTSAGSEQFF	TGTGCCAGCAGCTCTACTCTTACTAGCGCTGGCTCTGAGCAGTTCTTC
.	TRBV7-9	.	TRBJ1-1	CASSLSTVNTEAFF	TGTGCCAGCAGCTTATCGACAGTGAACACTGAAGCTTTCTTT
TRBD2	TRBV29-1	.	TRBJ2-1	CSVDSRRGAFNEQFF	TGCAGCGTTGATAGCCGGCGGGGGGCGTTCAATGAGCAGTTCTTC
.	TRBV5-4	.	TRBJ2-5	CASSTTSRGAGETQYF	TGTGCCAGCAGCACGACTAGCAGGGGGGCCGGAGAGACCCAGTACTTC
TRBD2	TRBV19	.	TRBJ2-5	CASSDGSGEWQETQYF	TGTGCCAGTAGTGACGGTAGCGGGGAGTGGCAAGAGACCCAGTACTTC
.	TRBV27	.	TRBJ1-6	CASSLRPASNSPLHF	TGTGCCAGCAGTTTACGTCCAGCTTCGAATTCACCCCTCCACTTT
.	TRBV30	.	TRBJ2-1	CAWGRIEQFF	TGTGCCTGGGGGAGGATTGAGCAGTTCTTC
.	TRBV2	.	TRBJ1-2	CASSGGSLYGYTF	TGTGCCAGCAGTGGGGGGTCCCTTTATGGCTACACCTTC
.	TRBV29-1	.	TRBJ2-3	CSVGAVDTQYF	TGCAGCGTTGGCGCGGTAGATACGCAGTATTTT
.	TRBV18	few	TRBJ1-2	CASSPPGGNYGYTF	TGTGCCAGCTCACCACCGGGGGGCAACTATGGCTACACCTTC
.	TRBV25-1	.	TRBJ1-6	CASTPQGSANSPLHF	TGTGCCAGCACGCCCCAAGGGTCGGCGAATTCACCCCTCCACTTT
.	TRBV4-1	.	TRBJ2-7	CASSPQPVRYEQYF	TGCGCCAGCAGCCCGCAGCCCGTCCGCTACGAGCAGTACTTC
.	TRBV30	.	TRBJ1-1	CAFEGVAGTEAFF	TGTGCCTTCGAGGGGGTAGCGGGCACTGAAGCTTTCTTT
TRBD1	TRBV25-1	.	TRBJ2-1	CASSVGQGLGNEQFF	TGTGCCAGCAGTGTAGGACAGGGGTTGGGGAATGAGCAGTTCTTC
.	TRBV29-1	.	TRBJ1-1	CSVVTGTTEAFF	TGCAGCGTTGTTACCGGGACCACTGAAGCTTTCTTT
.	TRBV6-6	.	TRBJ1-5	CASSKQGGGQPQHF	TGTGCCAGCAGTAAACAGGGAGGGGGTCAGCCCCAGCATTTT
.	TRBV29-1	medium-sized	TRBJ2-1	CSVEDLKGFNEQFF	TGCAGCGTTGAAGATCTGAAGGGGTTCAATGAGCAGTTCTTC
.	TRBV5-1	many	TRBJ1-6	CASSGSNSPLHF	TGCGCCAGCAGCGGCTCTAATTCACCCCTCCACTTT
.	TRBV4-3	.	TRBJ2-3	CASSRDGTRDTQYF	TGCGCCAGCAGCCGAGACGGGACACGGGATACGCAGTATTTT
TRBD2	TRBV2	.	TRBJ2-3	CASSEVGRGDFTDTQYF	TGTGCCAGCAGCGAAGTTGGGCGGGGGGACTTCACAGATACGCAGTATTTT
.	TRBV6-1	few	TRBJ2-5	CASSDSAETQYF	TGTGCCAGCAGTGATTCAGCGGAGACCCAGTACTTC